This T cell receptor beta chain was identified during a study of CD8+ T cells in alopecia areata. Noted treatment: oral pan-JAK inhibitor, 5-10 mg twice daily. Extracted from the samples, RNA was reverse transcribed into cDNA to serve as the sequencing template. Data came from immunoSEQ multiplex PCR; TCRdb stores just in-frame clones and leaves some out. The table records over 200,000 clones, around 66% of them present only once. CDR3 length equals 10 residues. Germline V CDR1 and CDR2: SQVTM, ANQGSEA. V lost 7 bases to trimming and J lost 6 bases, with 6 bases between them. The count of this clone is one.

The sequence came from a human donor with alopecia areata. Source: CD4+ T cells sorted from blood, taken at week 4, from a patient treated with tofacitinib. This chain uses TRBV29-1 with TRBJ1-4; D is unclear. The CDR3 DNA sequence: TGCAGCGCCACAGATGAAAAACTGTTTTTT. Protein product: CSATDEKLFF.